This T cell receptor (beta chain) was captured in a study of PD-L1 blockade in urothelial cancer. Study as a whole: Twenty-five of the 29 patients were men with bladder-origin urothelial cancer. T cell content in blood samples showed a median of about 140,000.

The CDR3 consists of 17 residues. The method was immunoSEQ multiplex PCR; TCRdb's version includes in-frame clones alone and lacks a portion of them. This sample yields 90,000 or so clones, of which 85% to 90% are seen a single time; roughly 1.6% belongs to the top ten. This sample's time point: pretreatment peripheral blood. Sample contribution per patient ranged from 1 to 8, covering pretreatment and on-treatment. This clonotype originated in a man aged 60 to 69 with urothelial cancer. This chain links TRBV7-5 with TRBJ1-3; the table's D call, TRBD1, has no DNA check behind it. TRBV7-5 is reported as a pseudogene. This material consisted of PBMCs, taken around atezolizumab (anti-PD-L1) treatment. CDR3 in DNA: TGTGTCAGAACTCCCCGCCAAGGGGGTTTAGCTGGAAACACCATATATTTT. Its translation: CVRTPRQGGLAGNTIYF.